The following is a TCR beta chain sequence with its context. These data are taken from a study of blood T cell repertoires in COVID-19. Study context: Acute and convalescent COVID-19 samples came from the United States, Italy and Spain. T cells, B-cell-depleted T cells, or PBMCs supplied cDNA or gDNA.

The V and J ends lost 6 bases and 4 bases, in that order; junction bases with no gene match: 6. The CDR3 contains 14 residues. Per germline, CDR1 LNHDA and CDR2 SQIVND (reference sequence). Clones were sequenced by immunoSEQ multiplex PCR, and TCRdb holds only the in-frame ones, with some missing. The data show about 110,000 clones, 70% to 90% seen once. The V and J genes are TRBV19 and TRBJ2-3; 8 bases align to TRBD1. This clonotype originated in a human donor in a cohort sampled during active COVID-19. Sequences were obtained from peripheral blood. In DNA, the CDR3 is TGTGCCAGTAGGTCCGACAGGGGTTCAGATACGCAGTATTTT. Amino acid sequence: CASRSDRGSDTQYF.